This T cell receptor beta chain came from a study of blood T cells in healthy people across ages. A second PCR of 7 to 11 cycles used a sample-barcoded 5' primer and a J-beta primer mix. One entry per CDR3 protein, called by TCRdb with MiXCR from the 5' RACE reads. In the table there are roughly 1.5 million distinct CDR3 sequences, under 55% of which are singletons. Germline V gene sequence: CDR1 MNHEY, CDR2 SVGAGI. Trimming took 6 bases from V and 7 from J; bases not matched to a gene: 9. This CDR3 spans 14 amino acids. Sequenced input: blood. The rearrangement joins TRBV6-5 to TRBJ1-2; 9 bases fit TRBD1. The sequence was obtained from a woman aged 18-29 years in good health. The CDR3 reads CASRPGTGKVGYTF. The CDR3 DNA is TGTGCCAGCAGGCCCGGGACAGGGAAGGTTGGCTACACCTTC.